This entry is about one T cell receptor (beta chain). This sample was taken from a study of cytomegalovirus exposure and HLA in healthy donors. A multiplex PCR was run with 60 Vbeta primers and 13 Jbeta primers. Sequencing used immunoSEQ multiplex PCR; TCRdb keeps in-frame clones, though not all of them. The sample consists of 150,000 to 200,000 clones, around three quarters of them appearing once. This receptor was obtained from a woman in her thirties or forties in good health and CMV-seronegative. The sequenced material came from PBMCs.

CDR3 amino acids: CSGRQGNTEAFF. As DNA, the CDR3 is TGCAGCGGCAGACAAGGAAACACTGAAGCTTTCTTT. V gene TRBV29-1 combines with J gene TRBJ1-1; unclear D gene. The germline CDR1 and CDR2 sequences are SQVTM and ANQGSEA. V was cut by 7 bases and J by 2 bases, with 11 bases left in between. There are 12 residues in the CDR3.